This T cell receptor (beta chain) emerged from a study of cytomegalovirus exposure and HLA in healthy donors. Overall study: The study's early data release held tens of millions of unique TCRs from HLA-typed donors.

Overall study results and limits: Specific recognition of CMV antigens was confirmed in vitro for a few chains (all CMV-associated). Earlier analysis yielded a pattern in which most TCR beta V segments were productive about 90% or about 30% of the time.

This clone was detected only a few times. What it recognizes is unknown. The PCR contained 60 Vbeta and 13 Jbeta primers. Generated by immunoSEQ multiplex PCR, the TCRdb table keeps only in-frame clones and is missing some. Of some 140,000 clones listed, 65% to 80% were seen once; the top ten hold approximately 2.8%. The origin of this receptor is a man aged 18-30 years in good health and CMV-seronegative. The sequencing input was PBMCs.

CDR3 DNA: TGCGCCAGCAGCGGCTCATCAGATACGCAGTATTTT. Encoded protein: CASSGSSDTQYF. This rearrangement joins TRBV5-1 to TRBJ2-3; no clear D gene. Trimming pared 4 bases from V and 4 bases from J, leaving 7 bases between. The CDR3 is 12 amino acids. Germline V gene data show CDR1 as SGHRS and CDR2 as YFSETQ.